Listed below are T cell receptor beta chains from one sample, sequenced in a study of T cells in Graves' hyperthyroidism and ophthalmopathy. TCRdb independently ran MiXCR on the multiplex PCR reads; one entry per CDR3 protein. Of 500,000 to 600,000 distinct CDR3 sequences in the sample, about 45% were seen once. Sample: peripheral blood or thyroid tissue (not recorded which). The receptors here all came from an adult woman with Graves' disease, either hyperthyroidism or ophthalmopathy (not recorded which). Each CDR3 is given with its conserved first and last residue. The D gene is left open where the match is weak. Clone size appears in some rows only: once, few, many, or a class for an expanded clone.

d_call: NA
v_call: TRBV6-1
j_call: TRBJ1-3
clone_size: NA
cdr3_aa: CASRTGTDDGNTIYF
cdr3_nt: TGTGCCAGCAGAACCGGGACCGATGATGGAAACACCATATATTTT

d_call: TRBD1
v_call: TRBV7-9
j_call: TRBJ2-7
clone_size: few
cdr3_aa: CASSLRGQGAYEQYF
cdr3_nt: TGTGCCAGCAGCTTACGGGGACAGGGGGCGTACGAGCAGTACTTC

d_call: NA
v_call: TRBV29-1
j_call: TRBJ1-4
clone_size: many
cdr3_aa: CSVNVGGTNEKLFF
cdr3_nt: TGCAGCGTAAACGTGGGGGGAACTAATGAAAAACTGTTTTTT

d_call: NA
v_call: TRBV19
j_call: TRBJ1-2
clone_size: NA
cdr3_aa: CASNPDPNYGYTF
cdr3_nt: TGTGCCAGTAACCCCGACCCTAACTATGGCTACACCTTC

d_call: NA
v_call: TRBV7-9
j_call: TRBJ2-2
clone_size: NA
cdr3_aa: CASSRGEGELFF
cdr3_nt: TGTGCCAGCAGCCGGGGAGAAGGGGAGCTGTTTTTT

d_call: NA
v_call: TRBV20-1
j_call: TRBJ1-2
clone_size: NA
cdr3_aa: CSAREAGAYGYTF
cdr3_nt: TGCAGTGCTAGAGAGGCAGGTGCCTATGGCTACACCTTC

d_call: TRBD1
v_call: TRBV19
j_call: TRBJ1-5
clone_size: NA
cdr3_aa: CASSIKGQGGIQPQHF
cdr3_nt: TGTGCCAGTAGTATCAAGGGACAGGGTGGTATTCAGCCCCAGCATTTT

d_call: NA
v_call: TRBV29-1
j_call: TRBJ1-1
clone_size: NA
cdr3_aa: CSVEDGLGLEAFF
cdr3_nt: TGCAGCGTTGAAGACGGGTTAGGGTTAGAAGCTTTCTTT

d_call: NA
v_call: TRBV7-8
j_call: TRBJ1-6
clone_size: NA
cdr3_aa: CASSLDREGSPLHF
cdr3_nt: TGTGCCAGCAGCTTAGATAGGGAGGGTTCACCCCTCCACTTT

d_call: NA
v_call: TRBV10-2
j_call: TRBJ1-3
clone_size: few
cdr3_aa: CASSESTRSHF
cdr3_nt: TGCGCCAGCAGTGAGTCGACCCGCAGTCATTTT

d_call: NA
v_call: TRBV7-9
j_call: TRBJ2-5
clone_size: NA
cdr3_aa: CASSLAGTLKETQYF
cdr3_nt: TGTGCCAGCAGCCTAGCCGGGACACTAAAAGAGACCCAGTACTTC

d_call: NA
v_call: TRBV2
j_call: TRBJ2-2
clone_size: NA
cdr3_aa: CASREDSRRGELFF
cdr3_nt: TGTGCCAGCAGAGAAGACAGTAGGAGAGGGGAGCTGTTTTTT

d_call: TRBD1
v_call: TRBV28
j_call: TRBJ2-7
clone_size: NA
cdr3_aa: CASSTGTGVREKQYF
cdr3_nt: TGTGCCAGCAGTACTGGGACAGGCGTTCGTGAGAAGCAGTACTTC

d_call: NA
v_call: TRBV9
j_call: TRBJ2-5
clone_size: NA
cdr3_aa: CASSVGRGRYDQYF
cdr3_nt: TGTGCCAGCAGCGTGGGGCGGGGCCGGTATGACCAGTACTTC

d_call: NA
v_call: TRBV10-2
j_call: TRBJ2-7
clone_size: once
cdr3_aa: CAIKDSSYEQYF
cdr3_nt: TGCGCCATCAAGGACAGTAGCTACGAGCAGTACTTC

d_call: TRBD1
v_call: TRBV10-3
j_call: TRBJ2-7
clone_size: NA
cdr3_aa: CAISGGTGAEQYF
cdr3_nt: TGTGCCATCAGTGGCGGGACAGGGGCCGAGCAGTACTTC

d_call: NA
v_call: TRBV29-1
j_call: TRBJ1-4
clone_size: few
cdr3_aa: CSVPSTERNEKLFF
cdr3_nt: TGCAGCGTCCCGTCGACAGAAAGAAATGAAAAACTGTTTTTT

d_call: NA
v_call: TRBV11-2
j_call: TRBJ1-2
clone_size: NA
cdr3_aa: CASSPGLAGHYGYTF
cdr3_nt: TGTGCCAGCAGCCCCGGGTTAGCGGGACACTATGGCTACACCTTC

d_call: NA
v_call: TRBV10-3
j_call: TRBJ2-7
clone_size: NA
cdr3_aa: CAISESRSEQYF
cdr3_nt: TGTGCCATCAGTGAGTCCCGTAGCGAGCAGTACTTC

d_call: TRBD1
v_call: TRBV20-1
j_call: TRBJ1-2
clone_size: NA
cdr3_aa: CSARSTGTGGVNGYTF
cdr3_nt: TGCAGTGCTCGAAGTACCGGGACAGGGGGGGTAAATGGCTACACCTTC

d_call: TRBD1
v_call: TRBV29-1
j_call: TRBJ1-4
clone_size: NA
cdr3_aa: CSVEGGQLYEKLFF
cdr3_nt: TGCAGCGTTGAAGGGGGACAGCTATATGAAAAACTGTTTTTT

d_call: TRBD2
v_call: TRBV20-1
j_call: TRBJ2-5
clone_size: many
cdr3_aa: CSATKLAGGGETQYF
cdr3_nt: TGCAGTGCTACAAAATTAGCGGGAGGAGGGGAGACCCAGTACTTC

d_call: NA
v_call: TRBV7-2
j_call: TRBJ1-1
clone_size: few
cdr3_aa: CASSLPTGFTEAFF
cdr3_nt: TGTGCCAGCAGCTTACCTACAGGGTTCACTGAAGCTTTCTTT

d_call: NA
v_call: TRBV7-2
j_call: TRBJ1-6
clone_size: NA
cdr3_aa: CASSPPRAGGKIDLHF
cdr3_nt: TGTGCCAGCAGCCCCCCCCGGGCTGGCGGGAAAATTGACCTCCACTTT

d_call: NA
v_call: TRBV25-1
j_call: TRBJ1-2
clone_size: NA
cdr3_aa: CASSEWLRGGGLGYTF
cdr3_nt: TGTGCCAGCAGTGAATGGTTGCGTGGGGGGGGCCTTGGCTACACCTTC

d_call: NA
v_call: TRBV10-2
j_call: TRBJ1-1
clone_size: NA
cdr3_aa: CASSESTGGTTEAFF
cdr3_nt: TGCGCCAGCAGTGAGTCGACGGGCGGGACTACTGAAGCTTTCTTT

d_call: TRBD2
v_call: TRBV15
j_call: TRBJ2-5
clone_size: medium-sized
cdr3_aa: CATSSDGRETQYF
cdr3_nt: TGTGCCACCAGCAGTGACGGGAGGGAGACCCAGTACTTC

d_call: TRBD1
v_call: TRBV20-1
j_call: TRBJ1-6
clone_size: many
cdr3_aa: CSARDGTGSSYNSPLHF
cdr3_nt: TGCAGTGCTAGAGATGGGACAGGGAGCTCCTATAATTCACCCCTCCACTTT

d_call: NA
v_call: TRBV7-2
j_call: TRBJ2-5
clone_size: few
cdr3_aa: CASSPDEETQYF
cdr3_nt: TGTGCCAGCAGCCCTGACGAGGAGACCCAGTACTTC

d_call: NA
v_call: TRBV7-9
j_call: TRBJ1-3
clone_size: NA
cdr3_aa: CASSLAGQELGNTIYF
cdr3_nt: TGTGCCAGCAGCTTAGCGGGCCAGGAACTTGGAAACACCATATATTTT

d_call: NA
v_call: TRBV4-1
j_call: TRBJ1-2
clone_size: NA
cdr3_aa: CASSQLVGLYGYTF
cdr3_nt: TGCGCCAGCAGCCAATTAGTGGGACTCTATGGCTACACCTTC